Only a few counts were recorded for the clone carrying this TCR beta chain. Its specificity is not known. The data were taken from a study of T-cell memory formation after mild COVID-19. Trimming took 7 bases from V and 0 from J, leaving 16 bases between them. Germline V gene sequence: CDR1 MNHEY, CDR2 SVGEGT. CDR3 size: 16 residues. MiXCR was run by TCRdb on the 5' RACE reads, yielding one entry per CDR3 protein. In the table there are under 450,000 distinct CDR3 sequences, 14% of which are singletons. Study-level points and caveats: Pre-infection memory harbored some responding clones, suggesting cross-reactive memory joined.

The sequencing input was PBMCs or a T cell subset sorted from them (not recorded which). The TCR originated in a man younger than 30 who had mild COVID-19 (a few samples of this study predate the infection). Cell type and time point are not known. This rearrangement joins TRBV6-2 or TRBV6-3 to TRBJ1-3; a weak D match, TRBD1 (6 bases). CDR3 DNA: TGTGCCAGCACCCCGGGACATCGCTTCTCTGGAAACACCATATATTTT. It translates to CASTPGHRFSGNTIYF.